One sample yielded the 2 T cell receptor beta chains listed below, sequenced in a study of shared clonotypes between healthy human individuals. The data were produced by immunoSEQ multiplex PCR, yet TCRdb's version contains in-frame clones alone and is incomplete. The table lists nearly 1,000,000 clones, 70% to 85% of them singletons, with about 1.5% in the top ten. The sample consisted of memory CD4+ T cells sorted from blood. Subset reported: CD45RA-negative fraction. All receptors come from a man aged 18 to 29 in good health.

J is TRBJ2-7 and V is TRBV5-1; D possibly corresponds to TRBD2 (5 bases). V was trimmed by 4 bases and J by 0 bases, leaving 14 bases between them. The CDR3 is 15 residues long. The germline CDR1 and CDR2 sequences are SGHRS and YFSETQ. The CDR3 coding sequence is TGCGCCAGCAGCCGTGGCGGGCAAACCTCCTACGAGCAGTACTTC. Translating gives CASSRGGQTSYEQYF.

The CDR3 loop is CASSSQVGGETQYF. The CDR3 DNA reads as TGCGCCAGCAGCTCCCAGGTGGGGGGGGAGACCCAGTACTTC. The chain carries TRBV5-1 and TRBJ2-5; 7 bases agree with TRBD2. CDR3 length: 14 amino acids. Trimming removed 3 bases from V and 5 bases from J; junction bases left unmatched: 7. Germline loops: CDR1 SGHRS, CDR2 YFSETQ.